The entry that follows covers one T cell receptor beta chain sequence. This clonotype showed up many times. This receptor's antigen is unknown. Base quality data are lacking; no much larger clone is found one base away. This entry comes from a study of spatial heterogeneity in lung cancer (dated 2019 in TCRdb). As for the study more broadly: More beta-chain than alpha-chain transcripts were consistently detected, likely reflecting higher beta-chain transcript abundance. In non-small cell lung cancer, the study made a quantitative comparison of TCR alpha and beta repertoires among multiple tumor regions, matched nontumor lung and blood. In the raw uncorrected reads, each unique combination of TCR and UMI appeared more than ten times on average. At surgery, 220 tumor regions, 64 matched nontumor lung samples and 56 PBMC samples were TCR-sequenced for both alpha and beta chains. TCR repertoire features were related to nonsynonymous mutation counts determined by whole-exome sequencing of tumor tissue. Results the study describes overall, beyond this receptor: Additional single-cell paired TCR alpha and beta sequencing was considered necessary to confirm, at a functional level, the hypothesis that regional TCRs recognize regional mutations. Ubiquitous expanded tumor TCRs were found in blood more often at tumor resection than at routine follow-up.

Including the terminal cysteine and phenylalanine, the CDR3 comprises 17 residues. The only DNA kept is the CDR3, 51 bases in frame from the first base. V lost 5 bases and J lost 7 bases; the stretch between them is 26 bases long. To prepare the library, 5' RACE was applied. TCRdb lists the instrument as NextSeq 500. In the TCR library protocol, a unique molecular identifier was attached to each TCR cDNA molecule so that PCR and sequencing errors could be corrected. For the original study's pipeline: TCR identification, UMI-based error correction and CDR3 extraction were performed with Decombinator tools. TCRs above a frequency of 2 per 1,000, corresponding to the top 1% of the tumor frequency distribution, were defined as expanded. Renyi diversity was calculated using the R vegan package after each repertoire was subsampled 100 times to 5,000 TCRs. CDR3 similarity networks were constructed using string-kernel similarity of amino acid triplets, with links drawn between CDR3s whose pairwise similarity was above 0.82. The public sequencing data were trimmed at Q25 with fastp and processed into clonotypes with MiXCR by TCRdb, which kept only in-frame beta chains. Identical CDR3 proteins give one entry, which carries the most common genes and DNA. It is TCRdb's table, rather than the study itself, that gives the V and J calls and clone size. The sample contains about 42,000 distinct CDR3 sequences, 6.8% of them found a single time. The ten largest make up 43% of the sample.

The time point tag for this specimen amounts to: sample taken at primary tumor resection. Samples were obtained from over 70 patients with early-stage, untreated non-small cell lung cancer from the lung TRACERx cohort. Without any cell sorting, TCR sequencing was performed on whole RNA extracted either from tumor and nontumor lung tissue or from cryopreserved PBMC samples. Patients were selected for TCR sequencing only if sufficient RNA was available from at least two tumor regions. Recombination linked TRBV12-3 or TRBV12-4 to TRBJ1-1, and perhaps TRBD1 as D gene, on 6 matching bases. Specimen: PBMCs, collected at surgery. The receptor comes from a female donor with early-stage non-small cell lung cancer. CDR3 reads: CASSPMYANDRPYEAFF. The DNA is as follows: TGTGCCAGCAGTCCGATGTATGCTAATGACAGGCCTTATGAAGCTTTCTTT.